One TCR beta chain is described in this entry. No antigen is known for it. Here immunoSEQ multiplex PCR was the method, and the copy in TCRdb shows in-frame clones only, minus some. The sample has 120,000 to 150,000 clones, 91% seen once; the top ten hold under 4%. The data are from a study of T cell responses to AZD1222 COVID-19 vaccine. Points from the study as a whole: Seropositive at baseline were only a handful of AZD1222 recipients. The sample set comprised mostly white British donors with more females, and clonal diversity was possibly underestimated. Nearly half of unique spike-specific TCRs reportedly avoided B.1.351 and B.1.1.7 mutated regions.

The CDR3 runs to 15 residues. Per the germline V gene, CDR1 is LNHDA and CDR2 is SQIVND (reference sequence). Trimming took off 1 base at V and 1 base at J, with 10 bases between the two ends. This TCR came from an adult who received the AZD1222 COVID-19 vaccine. The rearrangement uses TRBV19 and TRBJ1-1; D not resolved. This material consisted of peripheral blood, taken 28 days after the second AZD1222 dose. The CDR3 loop reads CASSIVKITNTEAFF. CDR3 nucleotides: TGTGCCAGTAGTATAGTAAAGATAACGAACACTGAAGCTTTCTTT.